This T cell receptor (beta chain) was identified in a study of blood T cell repertoires in COVID-19. About the study: Material from acute and convalescent COVID-19 was sourced from the United States, Italy and Spain. Sources were T cells, B-cell-depleted T cells, or PBMCs; the material itself was cDNA or gDNA.

V shed 5 bases, J shed 7 bases, and the junction held 12 bases outside the gene matches. Germline V gives CDR1 SGHRS, CDR2 YFSETQ. CDR3 length equals 15 residues. Authors' methods: Scientists estimated how many nucleated cells there were by amplifying reference gene primers. Clones were read by immunoSEQ multiplex PCR, and TCRdb kept only the in-frame ones, dropping some. V, J and clone size are taken as reported in that table, and D and trimming were inferred from the DNA itself. The data contain 140,000 or so clones, around 86% of them singletons. The origin of this receptor is a man between 45 and 60 years old who had recovered from COVID-19. Sequenced sample: peripheral blood. The chain uses TRBV5-1 and TRBJ2-7; 10 bases map to TRBD1. The CDR3 sequence: CASSSGTGAPLEQYF. The CDR3 DNA follows: TGCGCCAGCAGTTCCGGGACAGGGGCCCCCTTGGAGCAGTACTTC. The entire variable domain, with the rest obtained from reference TRBV5-1 and TRBJ2-7, is as follows: KAGVTQTPRYLIKTRGQQVTLSCSPISGHRSVSWYQQTPGQGLQFLFEYFSETQRNKGNFPGRFSGRQFSNSRSEMNVSTLELGDSALYLCASSSGTGAPLEQYFGPGTRLTVT.